The 26 T cell receptor beta chains presented below share a single source sample, sequenced in a study of OX40 agonist ivuxolimab in advanced cancers. Measured with immunoSEQ multiplex PCR; TCRdb has only the in-frame clones, and not every one. The sample consists of about 67,000 clones, around 84% of them appearing once. The specimen comprised CD4+ or CD8+ T cells sorted from blood, sampled in a trial of the OX40 agonist ivuxolimab. Every receptor here comes from an adult with an advanced solid tumor such as melanoma, head and neck, liver or kidney cancer.

This clone was counted only a few times. This rearrangement joins TRBV7-8 to TRBJ2-7, with 7 bases fitting TRBD1. Germline V gene sequence: CDR1 SGHVS, CDR2 FQNEAQ. J was trimmed by 0 bases and V by 5 bases; bases with no gene match: 7. The length of the CDR3 is 15 residues. The CDR3 here is CASSLATGSSYEQYV. In nucleotides, the CDR3 is TGTGCCAGCAGCCTCGCGACAGGGAGCTCCTACGAGCAGTACGTC.

This chain joins TRBV7-9 and TRBJ1-5; 7 bases fit TRBD1. The trim removed 5 bases at V and 5 bases at J, leaving 9 bases unmatched. The CDR3 spans 15 residues. Germline CDR1 reads SEHNR; CDR2 reads FQNEAQ (reference sequence). The CDR3 sequence: CASSLSTGQYQPQHF. CDR3 DNA sequence: TGTGCCAGCAGCCTCTCGACAGGGCAATATCAGCCCCAGCATTTT.

This clone appeared a single time. V is TRBV27 and J is TRBJ2-3, with D hard to call. Germline loops: CDR1 MNHEY, CDR2 SMNVEV (reference sequence). The CDR3 consists of 14 residues. Trimming shortened V by 3 bases and J by 3 bases, and 10 bases separated the two germline ends. The CDR3 reads CASSLEQATDTQYF. CDR3 nucleotide sequence: TGTGCCAGCAGTTTGGAGCAGGCGACAGATACGCAGTATTTT.

The J gene is TRBJ1-1, the V gene TRBV19; D possibly corresponds to TRBD1 (5 bases). Germline V CDR1 and CDR2: LNHDA, SQIVND (reference sequence). CDR3 length: 13 residues. V was trimmed by 5 bases and J by 4 bases, leaving 11 bases between them. In DNA form, the CDR3 reads TGTGCCAGTAGTTCCGCAGGGCCCACTGAAGCTTTCTTT. Residues: CASSSAGPTEAFF.

V usage is TRBV4-3 and J usage is TRBJ1-2; 7 nucleotides agree with TRBD1. V dropped 4 bases and J dropped 7; count of bases not matched to a gene: 15. In germline, CDR1 is LGHNA, CDR2 YSLEER. This CDR3 comprises 16 residues. CDR3 nucleotide sequence: TGCGCCAGCAGCCTCATTCCTCAGGGGGACTGGGGTGGCTACACCTTC. Encoded protein: CASSLIPQGDWGGYTF.

This chain links TRBV6-8 with TRBJ2-2; 9 positions match TRBD1. CDR1 is MNHGY, CDR2 SAAAGT, per germline. J lost 3 bases, V lost 6 bases, and 5 bases had no gene match. This CDR3 has 15 amino acids. CDR3 loop: CASSLRDRDTGELFF. CDR3 bases: TGTGCCAGCAGCCTCCGGGACAGGGACACCGGGGAGCTGTTTTTT.

The rearrangement joins TRBV11-2 to TRBJ2-1; the D gene could be TRBD1 or TRBD2 (6 bases each). Trimming removed 3 bases at V and 4 bases at J, with 13 bases between. The germline gives CDR1 SGHAT, CDR2 FQNNGV. The CDR3 totals 15 residues. The CDR3 DNA is TGTGCCAGCAGCTTGGTCAAAGGGGGGTACAATGAGCAGTTCTTC. It is translated as CASSLVKGGYNEQFF. Complete variable domain (other parts from reference TRBV11-2 and TRBJ2-1): EAGVAQSPRYKIIEKRQSVAFWCNPISGHATLYWYQQILGQGPKLLIQFQNNGVVDDSQLPKDRFSAERLKGVDSTLKIQPAKLEDSAVYLCASSLVKGGYNEQFFGPGTRLTVL.

In this sample, this clone turned up a few times. The chain employs TRBV7-3 and TRBJ2-7; tentative D call: TRBD1 (5 bases). CDR3 size: 15 residues. Germline assignment: CDR1 SGHTA and CDR2 FQGTGA. Trimming pared 5 bases from V and 3 bases from J, leaving 17 bases between. CDR3 nucleotide sequence: TGTGCCAGCAGCGGCCGCAGGGTAGTTAGCTACGAGCAGTACGTC. This sequence encodes CASSGRRVVSYEQYV.

The rearrangement uses TRBV9 and TRBJ2-5, with D perhaps TRBD1 or TRBD2 (5 bases each). CDR3 length equals 14 residues. Germline CDR1 SGDLS, CDR2 YYNGEE. Trimming left V 3 bases short and J 1 base short, with 10 bases between. CDR3 region: CASSGAGAQETQYF. The CDR3 DNA reads as TGTGCCAGCAGCGGAGCCGGGGCCCAAGAGACCCAGTACTTC.

V gene TRBV28 combines with J gene TRBJ2-7; 9 bases match TRBD1. The ends lost 5 bases at V and 4 bases at J; junction bases unmatched: 12. The germline V gene has CDR1 MDHEN and CDR2 SYDVKM. The CDR3 is made up of 16 amino acids. The CDR3 loop is CASSLSTGQGSYEQYF. The CDR3 DNA sequence: TGTGCCAGCAGTCTCAGCACGGGACAGGGCAGTTACGAGCAGTACTTC.

The chain carries TRBV5-8 and TRBJ2-7; 11 bases fit TRBD2. J was trimmed by 7 bases and V by 6 bases; bases with no gene match: 9. The CDR3 extends over 14 amino acids. Germline values: CDR1 SGHTS, CDR2 YDEGEE. The CDR3 DNA reads TGTGCCAGCACCCCACTAGCGGGAGTGCGGGAGCAGTACTTC. Its translation: CASTPLAGVREQYF.

The chain recombines TRBV9 with TRBJ2-2, with 7 bases that match TRBD1. CDR3 length: 14 residues. From germline, CDR1 is SGDLS and CDR2 YYNGEE. V lost 4 bases, J lost 2 bases, and 2 bases stayed unmatched. CDR3 nucleotides: TGTGCCAGCAGCCGACAGGGAAACACCGGGGAGCTGTTTTTT. It yields the protein CASSRQGNTGELFF.

The chain joins TRBV6-6 to TRBJ2-7; 7 bases are a match to TRBD1. CDR1 MNHNY and CDR2 SVGAGI come from the germline V gene (reference sequence). The CDR3 is 14 residues long. Losses at the gene ends were 5 bases for V and 7 bases for J; bases not matched to a gene: 11. The CDR3 DNA follows: TGTGCCAGCAGTCCCTCGGTAACAGGGGAGGAGCAGTACTTC. It is translated as CASSPSVTGEEQYF.

This rearrangement joins TRBV25-1 to TRBJ2-5; 11 bases fit TRBD2. Germline V gene sequence: CDR1 MGHDK, CDR2 SYGVNS. This CDR3 spans 16 amino acids. Trimming at V came to 3 bases and at J to 4 bases, leaving 7 bases not matched to a gene. CDR3 sequence reads: CASSDNSGGALETQYF. Here the CDR3 DNA reads TGTGCCAGCAGTGACAATAGCGGGGGGGCCTTAGAGACCCAGTACTTC. Full variable domain (missing parts from reference TRBV25-1 and TRBJ2-5): EADIYQTPRYLVIGTGKKITLECSQTMGHDKMYWYQQDPGMELHLIHYSYGVNSTEKGDLSSESTVSRIRTEHFPLTLESARPSHTSQYLCASSDNSGGALETQYFGPGTRLLVL.

The J gene is TRBJ1-2, the V gene TRBV6-1; D gene ambiguous. The germline V gene has CDR1 MNHNS and CDR2 SASEGT. The length of the CDR3 is 11 residues. V lost 1 base and J lost 5, with 2 bases in between. DNA for the CDR3: TGTGCCAGCAGTGAAGGATATGGCTACACCTTC. Translated: CASSEGYGYTF.

This clone showed up just a few times. Other DNA sequences in the same sample also yield this CDR3. This chain connects TRBV28 to TRBJ2-1; D possibly uses TRBD1 or TRBD2 (5 bases each). CDR1 is MDHEN, CDR2 SYDVKM, per germline. The germline V and J ends were trimmed by 6 bases and 1 base, with 13 bases remaining between them. The CDR3 sequence is 15 residues long. CDR3 in DNA: TGTGCCAGCAGCTTGTGGGGGTCTTCCTACAATGAGCAGTTCTTC. Its translation is CASSLWGSSYNEQFF. Full variable domain (rest looked up from reference TRBV28 and TRBJ2-1): DVKVTQSSRYLVKRTGEKVFLECVQDMDHENMFWYRQDPGLGLRLIYFSYDVKMKEKGDIPEGYSVSREKKERFSLILESASTNQTSMYLCASSLWGSSYNEQFFGPGTRLTVL.

This clone has only a few counts. The rearrangement uses TRBV7-9 and TRBJ1-6; D is undetermined. The V end was cut by 1 base, the J end by 4 bases, with 8 bases between. Per germline, CDR1 SEHNR and CDR2 FQNEAQ (reference sequence). This CDR3 has 15 amino acids. CDR3 residues: CASSLGTGYNSPLHF. The DNA of the CDR3 is TGTGCCAGCAGCTTAGGGACGGGATATAATTCACCCCTCCACTTT.

This clone was counted a few times. The CDR3: CASSEELITNYGYTF. CDR3 DNA sequence: TGTGCCAGCAGTGAAGAACTGATCACTAACTATGGCTACACCTTC. The V gene is TRBV6-1, the J gene TRBJ1-2; D remains unclear. V was trimmed by 1 base and J by 0 bases, leaving 9 bases between them. Germline V gives CDR1 MNHNS, CDR2 SASEGT. The CDR3 has 15 amino acids.

This clone was detected once. The chain couples TRBV7-9 to TRBJ1-3; 8 bases map to TRBD1. CDR3 size: 15 residues. Per germline, CDR1 SEHNR and CDR2 FQNEAQ (reference sequence). Germline trimming cut 3 bases from V and 4 bases from J; bases unmatched to any gene: 5. CDR3: CASSLPRGLGNTIYF. Written as DNA, the CDR3 is TGTGCCAGCAGCTTGCCCAGGGGGCTCGGAAACACCATATATTTT. The entire variable domain, with the rest obtained from reference TRBV7-9 and TRBJ1-3, is as follows: DTGVSQNPRHKITKRGQNVTFRCDPISEHNRLYWYRQTLGQGPEFLTYFQNEAQLEKSRLLSDRFSAERPKGSFSTLEIQRTEQGDSAMYLCASSLPRGLGNTIYFGEGSWLTVV.

The rearrangement uses TRBV2 and TRBJ2-3; 10 nucleotides align to TRBD2. The length of the CDR3 is 16 residues. Germline loops: CDR1 SNHLY, CDR2 FYNNEI. J was trimmed by 1 base and V by 8 bases; bases with no gene match: 9. The CDR3 protein is CASLDIGLAGTDTQYF. Here the CDR3 DNA reads TGTGCCAGCCTGGACATCGGACTAGCGGGCACAGATACGCAGTATTTT.

The rearrangement links TRBV5-6 to TRBJ2-7, with D unclear. Germline V lookup: CDR1 SGHDT, CDR2 YYEEEE. Between the trimmed V and J ends, which lost 4 bases and 0 bases, there was a span of 8 bases. The length of the CDR3 is 13 residues. The CDR3 loop is CASSLGSSYEQYV. CDR3 coding DNA: TGTGCCAGCAGCCTAGGAAGCTCCTACGAGCAGTACGTC.

Worth noting for this clone: The junction departs from the called germline gene at one end, perhaps through a read error. The chain recombines TRBV7-3 with TRBJ2-1; tentatively, D is TRBD1 or TRBD2 (6 bases each). CDR1 is SGHTA, CDR2 FQGTGA, per germline. This CDR3 has 16 residues. The CDR3 sequence is CASSLRIGGTVNEQFF. CDR3 sequence (DNA): TGTGCCAGCAGTTTAAGGATAGGGGGGACTGTCAATGAGCAGTTCTTC.

The chain combines TRBV7-2 with TRBJ2-1, with D tentatively TRBD1 (5 bases). Trimming took off 8 bases at V and 3 bases at J, with 11 bases between the two ends. The CDR3 length is 13 residues. Germline V gene data show CDR1 as SGHTA and CDR2 as FQGNSA. The CDR3 bases are TGTGCCAGCTCCGAAGGGGTCTACAATGAGCAGTTCTTC. Its protein is CASSEGVYNEQFF.

The count of this clone is one. The rearrangement links TRBV6-5 to TRBJ1-3, with TRBD1 matching over 10 bases. The CDR3 totals 15 residues. Germline V lookup: CDR1 MNHEY, CDR2 SVGAGI. Unmatched junction bases numbered 6, after V lost 10 bases and J lost 0 bases. The CDR3 DNA reads as TGTGCCACCTCCGGGACAGGGGACTCTGGAAACACCATATATTTT. Its translation is CATSGTGDSGNTIYF.

This clone was counted a few times. The chain recombines TRBV27 with TRBJ2-7; D unclear. The V gene lost 6 bases and the J gene lost 4 bases, with 13 bases spanning the gap. Germline V CDR1 and CDR2: MNHEY, SMNVEV (reference sequence). CDR3 length: 13 amino acids. CDR3 in amino acids: CASSRGLAYEQYF. The CDR3 DNA follows: TGTGCCAGCAGCCGTGGGCTGGCTTACGAGCAGTACTTC.

This chain uses TRBV28 with TRBJ1-1; 8 bases line up with TRBD1. V was clipped by 2 bases and J by 4 bases; unmatched bases: 12. The CDR3 has 17 residues. Germline values: CDR1 MDHEN, CDR2 SYDVKM. CDR3 amino acids: CASSLVTLQGAGTEAFF. The CDR3 nucleotides read TGTGCCAGCAGTTTAGTAACCCTTCAGGGGGCCGGCACTGAAGCTTTCTTT.